The T cell receptor (beta chain) described here comes from a study of T cell responses to AZD1222 COVID-19 vaccine. Some clones are missing from TCRdb's copy, which holds only in-frame ones; the method was immunoSEQ multiplex PCR. The data show about 180,000 clones, more than 80% seen once. In the case of this clone: Its antigen is currently unknown.

This CDR3 spans 16 amino acids. Study-level findings and limits: Once two AZD1222 doses were given, Spike-specific TCR breadth and depth went up. Females made up more of the donors, who were largely white British, and clonal diversity may have come out too low. Per reports, nearly half of all spike-specific TCRs target regions that are unmutated in variants.

The chain has TRBV21-1 and TRBJ1-6; TRBD1 is the table's D call and was not checked against the DNA. TRBV21-1 is deemed a pseudogene. The sequence derives from an adult who received the MenACWY meningococcal vaccine as a control. The source material was peripheral blood, sampled 28 days after the second dose of the MenACWY control vaccine. The CDR3 is CASSPEIQDLPSPLHF. Written as DNA, the CDR3 is TGTGCCAGCAGCCCAGAGATACAGGACCTTCCTTCACCCCTCCACTTT.